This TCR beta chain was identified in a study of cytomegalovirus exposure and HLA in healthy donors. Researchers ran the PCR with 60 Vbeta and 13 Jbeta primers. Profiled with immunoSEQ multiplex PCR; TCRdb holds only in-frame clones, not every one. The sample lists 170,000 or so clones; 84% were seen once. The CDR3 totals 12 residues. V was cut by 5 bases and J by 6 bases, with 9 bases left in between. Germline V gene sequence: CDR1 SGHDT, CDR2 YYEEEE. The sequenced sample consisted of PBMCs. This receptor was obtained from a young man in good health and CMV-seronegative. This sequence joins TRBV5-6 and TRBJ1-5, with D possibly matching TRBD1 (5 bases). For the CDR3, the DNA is TGTGCCAGCAGTCAGCAGGGTCAGCCCCAGCATTTT. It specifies CASSQQGQPQHF. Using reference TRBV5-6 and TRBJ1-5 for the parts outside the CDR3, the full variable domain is DAGVTQSPTHLIKTRGQQVTLRCSPKSGHDTVSWYQQALGQGPQFIFQYYEEEERQRGNFPDRFSGHQFPNYSSELNVNALLLGDSALYLCASSQQGQPQHFGDGTRLSIL.